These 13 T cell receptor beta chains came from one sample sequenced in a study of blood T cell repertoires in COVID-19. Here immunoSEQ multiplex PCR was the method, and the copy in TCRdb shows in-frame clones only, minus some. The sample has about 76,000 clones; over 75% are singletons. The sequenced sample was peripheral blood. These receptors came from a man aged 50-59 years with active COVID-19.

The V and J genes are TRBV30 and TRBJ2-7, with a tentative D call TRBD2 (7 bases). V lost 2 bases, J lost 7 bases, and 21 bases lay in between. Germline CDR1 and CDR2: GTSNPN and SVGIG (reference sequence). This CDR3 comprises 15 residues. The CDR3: CAWSPLGGGTGEQYF. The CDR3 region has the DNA TGTGCCTGGAGTCCTTTGGGAGGGGGTACGGGGGAGCAGTACTTC.

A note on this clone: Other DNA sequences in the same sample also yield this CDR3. The CDR3 protein is CASKRGGQETQYF. The CDR3 nucleotides read TGTGCCAGCAAGCGAGGGGGCCAAGAGACCCAGTACTTC. The V and J genes are TRBV28 and TRBJ2-5; weak D call: TRBD1 (6 bases). The CDR3 consists of 13 residues. Germline CDR1 and CDR2: MDHEN and SYDVKM. Deletions cut 7 bases from V and 1 base from J, with 10 bases between.

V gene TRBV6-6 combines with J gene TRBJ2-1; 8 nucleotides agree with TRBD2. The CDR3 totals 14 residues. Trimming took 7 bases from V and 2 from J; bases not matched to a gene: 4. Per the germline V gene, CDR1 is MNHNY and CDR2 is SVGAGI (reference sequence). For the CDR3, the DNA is TGTGCCAGCAACCCAGCGGGGGCCTACAATGAGCAGTTCTTC. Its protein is CASNPAGAYNEQFF.

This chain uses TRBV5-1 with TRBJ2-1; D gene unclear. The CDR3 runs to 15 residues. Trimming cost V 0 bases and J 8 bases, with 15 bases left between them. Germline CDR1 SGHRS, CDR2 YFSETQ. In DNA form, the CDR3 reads TGCGCCAGCAGCTTGGATCTACCCGACGAGGATGAGCAGTTCTTC. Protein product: CASSLDLPDEDEQFF.

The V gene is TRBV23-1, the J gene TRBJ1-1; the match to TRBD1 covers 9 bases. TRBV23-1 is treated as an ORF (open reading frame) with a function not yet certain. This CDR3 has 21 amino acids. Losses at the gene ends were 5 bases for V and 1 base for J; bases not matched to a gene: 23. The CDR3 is CASSGEWDRVRGGRQNTEAFF. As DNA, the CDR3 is TGCGCCAGCAGTGGGGAATGGGACAGGGTACGGGGTGGCCGACAGAACACTGAAGCTTTCTTT.

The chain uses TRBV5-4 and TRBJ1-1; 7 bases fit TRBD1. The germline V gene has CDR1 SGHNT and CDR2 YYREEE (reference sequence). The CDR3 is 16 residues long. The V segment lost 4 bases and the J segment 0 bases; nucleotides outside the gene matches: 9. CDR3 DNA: TGTGCCAGCAGCGCAGACAGGGCGGCAATGAACACTGAAGCTTTCTTT. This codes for CASSADRAAMNTEAFF.

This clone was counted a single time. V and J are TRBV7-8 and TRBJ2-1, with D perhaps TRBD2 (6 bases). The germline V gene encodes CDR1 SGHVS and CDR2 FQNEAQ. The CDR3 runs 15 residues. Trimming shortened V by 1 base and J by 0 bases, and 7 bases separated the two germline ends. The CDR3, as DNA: TGTGCCAGCAGCTTAGGTAGCGGCTCCTACAATGAGCAGTTCTTC. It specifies CASSLGSGSYNEQFF.

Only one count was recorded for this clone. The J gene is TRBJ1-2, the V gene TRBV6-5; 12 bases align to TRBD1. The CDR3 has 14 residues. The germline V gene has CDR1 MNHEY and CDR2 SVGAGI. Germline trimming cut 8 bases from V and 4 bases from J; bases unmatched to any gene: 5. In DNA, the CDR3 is TGTGCCAGCGGGACAGGGGGCCGGGTCTATGGCTACACCTTC. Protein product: CASGTGGRVYGYTF.

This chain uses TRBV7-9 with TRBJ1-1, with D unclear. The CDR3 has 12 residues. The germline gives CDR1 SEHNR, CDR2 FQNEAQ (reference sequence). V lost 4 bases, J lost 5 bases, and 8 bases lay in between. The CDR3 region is CASSSKRTEAFF. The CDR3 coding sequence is TGTGCCAGCAGCTCTAAACGAACTGAAGCTTTCTTT.

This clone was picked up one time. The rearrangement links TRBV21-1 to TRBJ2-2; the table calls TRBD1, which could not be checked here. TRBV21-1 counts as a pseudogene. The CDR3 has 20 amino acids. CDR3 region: CASSKKIGGTGGTNTGELFF. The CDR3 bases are TGTGCCAGCAGCAAAAAAATCGGCGGGACAGGGGGCACGAACACCGGGGAGCTGTTTTTT.

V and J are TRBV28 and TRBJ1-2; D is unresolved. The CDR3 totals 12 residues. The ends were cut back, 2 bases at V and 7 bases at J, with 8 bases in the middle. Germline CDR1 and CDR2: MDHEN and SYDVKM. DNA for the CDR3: TGTGCCAGCAGTTTAGCCAGGCGTGGCTACACCTTC. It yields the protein CASSLARRGYTF.

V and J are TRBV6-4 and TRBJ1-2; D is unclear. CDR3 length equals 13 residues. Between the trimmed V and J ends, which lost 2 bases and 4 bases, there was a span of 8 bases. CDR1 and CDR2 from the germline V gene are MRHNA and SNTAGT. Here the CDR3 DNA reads TGTGCCAGCAGTGACCTCTCGGGCTATGGCTACACCTTC. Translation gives CASSDLSGYGYTF.

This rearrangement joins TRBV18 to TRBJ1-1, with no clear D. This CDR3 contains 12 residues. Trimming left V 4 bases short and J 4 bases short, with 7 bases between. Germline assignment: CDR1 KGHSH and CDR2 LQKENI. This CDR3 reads CASSRRGTEAFF. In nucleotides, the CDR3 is TGTGCCAGCTCACGCAGAGGCACTGAAGCTTTCTTT.